This TCR beta chain appears in the sequencing data of a study of T cell clones after liver transplantation. For the study at large: Pre-transplant mixed lymphocyte reactions yielded third-party-reactive TCRbeta sequences as comparators for graft-donor-reactive sequences. Until 12-24 months post-transplant, subjects got standard immunosuppression and no induction. HCV positivity affected three of eight recipients; the rest lacked autoimmune or viral indications.

This CDR3 has 14 residues. Germline trimming cut 3 bases from V and 5 bases from J; bases unmatched to any gene: 8. Germline CDR1 is SGHDT and CDR2 is YYEEEE. The data were produced by immunoSEQ multiplex PCR, yet TCRdb's version contains in-frame clones alone and is incomplete. The sample shows over 50,000 clones, approximately 87% of them seen only once. This TCR was sampled from a human patient who received a liver transplant. Some T cells may have originated in the graft donor. The V and J genes are TRBV5-6 and TRBJ2-7; 7 bases map to TRBD1. Specimen: CD8+ T cells from blood, collected 12 months after liver transplant. The CDR3 nucleotides read TGTGCCAGCAGCTCGACAGGGAGTTTCAACGAGCAGTACTTC. It codes for CASSSTGSFNEQYF.